This record looks at one T cell receptor beta chain sequence and its context. The method was immunoSEQ multiplex PCR; TCRdb's version includes in-frame clones alone and lacks a portion of them. The sample lists about 81,000 clones, about 86% seen once, with approximately 7% in the top ten. The entry originates in a study of OX40 agonist ivuxolimab in advanced cancers. CDR3 length: 14 residues. V lost 4 bases to trimming and J lost 2 bases, with 12 bases between them. In germline, CDR1 is MNHEY, CDR2 SMNVEV (reference sequence). The material sequenced was CD4+ or CD8+ T cells sorted from blood, taken in a trial of the OX40 agonist ivuxolimab. The clonotype originates from an adult with an advanced solid tumor such as melanoma, head and neck, liver or kidney cancer. The V call is TRBV27, the J call TRBJ2-7; D might be TRBD2 (5 bases). DNA of the CDR3: TGTGCCAGCAGTTCCGGAGGACTGACCTACGAGCAGTACGTC. It codes for CASSSGGLTYEQYV.